This T cell receptor (beta chain) was sequenced for a study of blood T cell repertoires in COVID-19. Study background: Acute and convalescent COVID-19 specimens originated in the United States, Italy and Spain. T cells, B-cell-depleted T cells, or PBMCs supplied cDNA or gDNA.

The Seattle patients, enrolled during active infection, were followed longitudinally. In the original analysis: Reference gene primer amplification in the assay estimated nucleated cell counts. TCRdb's copy holds only in-frame clones and misses some; the assay was immunoSEQ multiplex PCR. The D gene and trimming were derived from the DNA, and the V and J assignments and clone size from that table. This table holds 140,000 to 150,000 clones, roughly 85% found once. This TCR was sampled from a woman aged 60 to 75 with COVID-19, enrolled during active disease. The sequenced sample consisted of peripheral blood.

CDR3 sequence (DNA): TGTGCCAGCAGCCCAGGTAGTAATCAGCCCCAGCATTTT. Amino acids: CASSPGSNQPQHF. The chain recombines TRBV7-9 with TRBJ1-5; D not certain. The CDR3 spans 13 residues. Germline lookup yields CDR1 SEHNR and CDR2 FQNEAQ (reference sequence). The ends were cut back, 5 bases at V and 4 bases at J, with 9 bases in the middle.